This T cell receptor beta chain was retrieved from a study of memory CD8 T cells in hepatitis C reinfection. As for the study in general: Samples at peak reinfection came 3 to 8 weeks post-detection.

This clone occurred once. V lost 4 bases to trimming and J lost 5 bases; unmatched junction nucleotides: 8. Germline CDR1 reads MGHRA; CDR2 reads YSYEKL. The CDR3 runs to 15 residues. Assay: immunoSEQ multiplex PCR; the TCRdb copy retains only in-frame clones and omits some. Among tens of thousands of clones listed, roughly 88% were seen once. Time point denoted: peak reinfection, 3 to 8 weeks after reinfection detection. TCR sequencing was done directly ex vivo on sorted cells, without expansion in vitro. At all three reinfection time points, viable CD3+ CD8+ CD45RO- cells from a couple of donors served as controls.

V is TRBV4-1 and J is TRBJ1-1; the match to TRBD1 covers 9 bases. The TCR sequence derives from a man between 18 and 29 years old with hepatitis C virus infection. Sequencing was performed on naive CD8+ T cells sorted from blood. This CDR3 is CASSREGQGGTEAFF. The CDR3 nucleotides read TGCGCCAGCAGCCGGGAGGGACAGGGCGGTACTGAAGCTTTCTTT.